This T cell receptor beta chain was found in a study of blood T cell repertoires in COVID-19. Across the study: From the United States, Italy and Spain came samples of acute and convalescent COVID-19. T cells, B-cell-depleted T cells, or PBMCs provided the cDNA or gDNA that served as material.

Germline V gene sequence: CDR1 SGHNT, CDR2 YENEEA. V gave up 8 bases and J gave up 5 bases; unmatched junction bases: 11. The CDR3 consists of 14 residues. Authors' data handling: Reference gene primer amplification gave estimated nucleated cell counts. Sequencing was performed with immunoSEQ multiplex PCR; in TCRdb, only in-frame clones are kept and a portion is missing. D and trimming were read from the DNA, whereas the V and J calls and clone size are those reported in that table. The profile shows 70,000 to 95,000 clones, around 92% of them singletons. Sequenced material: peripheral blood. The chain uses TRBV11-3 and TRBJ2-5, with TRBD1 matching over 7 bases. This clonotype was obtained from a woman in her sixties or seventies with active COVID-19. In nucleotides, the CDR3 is TGTGCCAGCCGAGACAGGGTGGATAGTGAGACCCAGTACTTC. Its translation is CASRDRVDSETQYF.